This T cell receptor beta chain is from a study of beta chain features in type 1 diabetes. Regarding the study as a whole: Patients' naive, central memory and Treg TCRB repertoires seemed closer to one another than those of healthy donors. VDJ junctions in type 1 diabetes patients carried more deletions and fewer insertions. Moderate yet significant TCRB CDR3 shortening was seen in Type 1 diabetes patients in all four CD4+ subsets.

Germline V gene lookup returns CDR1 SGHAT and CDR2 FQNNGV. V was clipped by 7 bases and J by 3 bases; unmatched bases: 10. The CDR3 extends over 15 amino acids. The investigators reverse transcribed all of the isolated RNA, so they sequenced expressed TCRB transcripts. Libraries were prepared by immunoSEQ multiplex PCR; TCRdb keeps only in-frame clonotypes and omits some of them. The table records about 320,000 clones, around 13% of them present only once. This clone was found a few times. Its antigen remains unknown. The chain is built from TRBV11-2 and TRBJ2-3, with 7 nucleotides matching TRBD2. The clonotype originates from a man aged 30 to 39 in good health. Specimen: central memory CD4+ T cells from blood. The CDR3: CASTVSGIGTDTQYF. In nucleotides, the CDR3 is TGTGCCAGCACCGTAAGCGGGATAGGTACAGATACGCAGTATTTT.